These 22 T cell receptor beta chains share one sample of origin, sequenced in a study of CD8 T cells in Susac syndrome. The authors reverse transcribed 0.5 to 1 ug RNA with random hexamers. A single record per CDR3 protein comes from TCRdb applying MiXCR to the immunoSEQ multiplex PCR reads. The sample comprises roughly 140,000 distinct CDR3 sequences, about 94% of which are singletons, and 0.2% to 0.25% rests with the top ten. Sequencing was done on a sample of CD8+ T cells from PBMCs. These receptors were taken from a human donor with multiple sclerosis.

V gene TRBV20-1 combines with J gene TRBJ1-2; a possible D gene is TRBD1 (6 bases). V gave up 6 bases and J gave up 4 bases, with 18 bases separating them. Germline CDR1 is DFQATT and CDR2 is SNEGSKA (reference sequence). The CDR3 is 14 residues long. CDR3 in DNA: TGCAGTGCCCATCAGGGGCGTAGAGCCTATGGCTACACCTTC. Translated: CSAHQGRRAYGYTF.

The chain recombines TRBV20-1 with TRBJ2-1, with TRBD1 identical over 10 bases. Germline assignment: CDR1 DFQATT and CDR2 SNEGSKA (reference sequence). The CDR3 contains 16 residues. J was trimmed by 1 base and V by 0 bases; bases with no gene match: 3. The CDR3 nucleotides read TGCAGTGCTAGAGATCAGGACAGGGGGTCCTACAATGAGCAGTTCTTC. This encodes CSARDQDRGSYNEQFF.

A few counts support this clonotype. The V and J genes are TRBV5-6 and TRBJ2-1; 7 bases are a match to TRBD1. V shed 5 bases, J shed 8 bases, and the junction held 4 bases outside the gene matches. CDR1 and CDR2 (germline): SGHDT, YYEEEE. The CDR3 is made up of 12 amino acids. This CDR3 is CASSLGGDEQFF. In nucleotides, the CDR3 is TGTGCCAGCAGTTTAGGGGGCGATGAGCAGTTCTTC. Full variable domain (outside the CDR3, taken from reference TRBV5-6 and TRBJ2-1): DAGVTQSPTHLIKTRGQQVTLRCSPKSGHDTVSWYQQALGQGPQFIFQYYEEEERQRGNFPDRFSGHQFPNYSSELNVNALLLGDSALYLCASSLGGDEQFFGPGTRLTVL.

The CDR3 spells CASSVEPVETQYF. CDR3 bases: TGTGCCAGCAGCGTAGAGCCTGTGGAGACCCAGTACTTC. The genes are TRBV9 and TRBJ2-5, with D hard to call. V was shortened by 0 bases and J by 5 bases, with 8 bases between the two germline ends. Germline values: CDR1 SGDLS, CDR2 YYNGEE. This CDR3 has 13 amino acids.

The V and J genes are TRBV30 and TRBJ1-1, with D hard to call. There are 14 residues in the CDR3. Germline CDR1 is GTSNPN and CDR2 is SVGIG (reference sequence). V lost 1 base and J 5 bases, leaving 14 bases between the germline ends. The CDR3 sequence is CAWSGPKVGTEAFF. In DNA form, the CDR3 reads TGTGCCTGGAGTGGACCGAAGGTGGGGACTGAAGCTTTCTTT.

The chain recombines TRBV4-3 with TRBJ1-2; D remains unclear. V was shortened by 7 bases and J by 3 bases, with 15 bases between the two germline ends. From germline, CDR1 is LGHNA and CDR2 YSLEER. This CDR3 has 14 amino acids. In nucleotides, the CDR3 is TGCGCCAGCACCCCGCTCGCCGGGGACTATGGCTACACCTTC. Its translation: CASTPLAGDYGYTF.

The CDR3 nucleotides read TGTGCCAGCAGCCAGGAGAGGGACAGCTATGAAAAACTGTTTTTT. As protein: CASSQERDSYEKLFF. The chain is built from TRBV14 and TRBJ1-4, with 7 bases identical to TRBD1. V dropped 3 bases and J dropped 6; count of bases not matched to a gene: 7. There are 15 residues in the CDR3. The V gene's germline CDR1 is SGHDN and CDR2 FVKESK.

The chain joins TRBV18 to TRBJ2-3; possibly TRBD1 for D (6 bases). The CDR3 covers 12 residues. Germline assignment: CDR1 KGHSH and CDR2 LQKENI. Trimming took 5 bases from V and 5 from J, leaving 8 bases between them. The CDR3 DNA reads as TGTGCCAGCTCATCAGGGGTAGATACGCAGTATTTT. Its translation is CASSSGVDTQYF. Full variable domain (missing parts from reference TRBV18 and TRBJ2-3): NAGVMQNPRHLVRRRGQEARLRCSPMKGHSHVYWYRQLPEEGLKFMVYLQKENIIDESGMPKERFSAEFPKEGPSILRIQQVVRGDSAAYFCASSSGVDTQYFGPGTRLTVL.

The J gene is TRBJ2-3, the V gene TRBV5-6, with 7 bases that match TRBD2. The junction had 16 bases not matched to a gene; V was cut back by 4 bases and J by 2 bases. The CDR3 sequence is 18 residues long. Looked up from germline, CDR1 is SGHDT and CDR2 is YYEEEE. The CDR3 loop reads CASSRARGGPLPTDTQYF. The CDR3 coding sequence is TGTGCCAGCAGCCGGGCCCGGGGAGGGCCACTACCCACAGATACGCAGTATTTT.

The CDR3 here is CASSLSGLRSQETQYF. The CDR3 region has the DNA TGTGCCAGCAGTTTATCGGGACTCCGCAGCCAAGAGACCCAGTACTTC. The genes are TRBV12-3 or TRBV12-4 and TRBJ2-5; D is possibly TRBD2 (6 bases). The CDR3 covers 16 residues. The V end lost 2 bases, the J end lost 1 base, and 14 bases lay between the germline ends.

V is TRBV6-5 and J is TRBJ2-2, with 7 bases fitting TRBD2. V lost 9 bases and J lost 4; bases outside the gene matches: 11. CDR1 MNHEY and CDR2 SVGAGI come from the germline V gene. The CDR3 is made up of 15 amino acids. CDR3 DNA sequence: TGTGCCAGTACCGGACTAGAGTATGGCACCGGGGAGCTGTTTTTT. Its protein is CASTGLEYGTGELFF.

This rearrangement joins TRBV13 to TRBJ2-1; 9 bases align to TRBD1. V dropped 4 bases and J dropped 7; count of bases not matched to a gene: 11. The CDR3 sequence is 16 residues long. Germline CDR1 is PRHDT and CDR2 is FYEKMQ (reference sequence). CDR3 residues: CASSSESTGGWNEQFF. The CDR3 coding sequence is TGTGCCAGCAGCTCAGAGAGCACAGGGGGCTGGAATGAGCAGTTCTTC.

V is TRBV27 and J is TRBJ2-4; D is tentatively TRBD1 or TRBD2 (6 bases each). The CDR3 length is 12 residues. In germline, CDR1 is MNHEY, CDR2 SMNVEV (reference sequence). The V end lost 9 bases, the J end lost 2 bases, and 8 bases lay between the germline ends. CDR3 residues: CARRDTKNIQYF. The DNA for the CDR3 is TGTGCCAGGCGGGACACCAAAAACATTCAGTACTTC.

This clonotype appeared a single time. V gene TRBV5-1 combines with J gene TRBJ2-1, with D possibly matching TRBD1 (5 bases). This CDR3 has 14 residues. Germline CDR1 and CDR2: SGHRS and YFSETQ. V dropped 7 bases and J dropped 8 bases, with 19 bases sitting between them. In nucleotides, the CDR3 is TGCGCCAGCGAGGTCCGGCCAGGGTATGATGAGCAGTTCTTC. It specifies CASEVRPGYDEQFF.

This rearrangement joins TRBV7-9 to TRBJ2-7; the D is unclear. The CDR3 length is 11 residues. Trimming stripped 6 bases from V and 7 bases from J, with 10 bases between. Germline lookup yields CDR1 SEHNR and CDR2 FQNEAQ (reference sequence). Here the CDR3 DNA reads TGTGCCAGCAGTTCGACTGAAGAGCAGTACTTC. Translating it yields CASSSTEEQYF.

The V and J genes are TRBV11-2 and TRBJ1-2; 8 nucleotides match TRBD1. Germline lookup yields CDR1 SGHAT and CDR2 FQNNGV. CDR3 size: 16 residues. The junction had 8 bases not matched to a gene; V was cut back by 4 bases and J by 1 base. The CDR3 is CASSSLPGQDNYGYTF. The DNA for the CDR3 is TGTGCCAGCAGCTCGCTTCCGGGACAGGATAACTATGGCTACACCTTC.

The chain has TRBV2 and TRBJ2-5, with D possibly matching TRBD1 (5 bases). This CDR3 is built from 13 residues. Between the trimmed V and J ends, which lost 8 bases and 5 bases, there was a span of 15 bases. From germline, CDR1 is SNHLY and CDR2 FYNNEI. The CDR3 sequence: CASLTQGRETQYF. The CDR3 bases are TGTGCCAGCCTCACCCAGGGCCGGGAGACCCAGTACTTC.

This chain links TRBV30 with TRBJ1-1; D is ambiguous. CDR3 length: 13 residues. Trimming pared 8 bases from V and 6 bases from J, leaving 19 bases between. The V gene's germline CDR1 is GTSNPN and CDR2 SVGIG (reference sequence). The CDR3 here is CAQVSSTSSEAFF. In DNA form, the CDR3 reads TGTGCCCAGGTCTCGTCTACCTCTTCTGAAGCTTTCTTT.

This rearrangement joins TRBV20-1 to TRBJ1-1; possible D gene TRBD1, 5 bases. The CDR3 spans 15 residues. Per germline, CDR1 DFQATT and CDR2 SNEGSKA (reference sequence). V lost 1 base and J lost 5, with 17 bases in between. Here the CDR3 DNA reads TGCAGTGCTAGAGTCCGAAGGGGTGAACGGACTGAAGCTTTCTTT. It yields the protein CSARVRRGERTEAFF.

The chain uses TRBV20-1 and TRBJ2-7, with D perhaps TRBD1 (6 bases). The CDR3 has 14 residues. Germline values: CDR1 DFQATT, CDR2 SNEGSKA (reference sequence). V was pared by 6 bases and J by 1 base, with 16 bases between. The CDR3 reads CSARPGHESYEQYF. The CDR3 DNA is TGCAGTGCCCGGCCGGGACATGAATCCTACGAGCAGTACTTC.

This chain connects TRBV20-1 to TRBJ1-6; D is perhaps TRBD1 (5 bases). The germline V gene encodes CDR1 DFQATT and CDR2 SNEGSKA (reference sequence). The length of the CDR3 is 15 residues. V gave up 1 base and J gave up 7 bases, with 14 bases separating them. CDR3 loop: CSARGSGQLNSPLHF. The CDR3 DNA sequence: TGCAGTGCTAGAGGTTCAGGGCAGTTAAATTCACCCCTCCACTTT.

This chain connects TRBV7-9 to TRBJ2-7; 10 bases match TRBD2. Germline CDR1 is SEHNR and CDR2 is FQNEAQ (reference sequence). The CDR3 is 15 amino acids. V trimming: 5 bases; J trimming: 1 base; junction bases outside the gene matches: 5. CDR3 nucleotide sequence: TGTGCCAGCAGCCCGCAGACTAGCGGGTCCTACGAGCAGTACTTC. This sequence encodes CASSPQTSGSYEQYF. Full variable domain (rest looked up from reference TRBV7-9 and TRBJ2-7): DTGVSQNPRHKITKRGQNVTFRCDPISEHNRLYWYRQTLGQGPEFLTYFQNEAQLEKSRLLSDRFSAERPKGSFSTLEIQRTEQGDSAMYLCASSPQTSGSYEQYFGPGTRLTVT.